This TCR beta chain was sequenced in a study of a mutant IDH1 vaccine in newly diagnosed glioma (dated by TCRdb to about 2021). For context, the study as a whole: Vaccination began 4-6 weeks after radiotherapy alone, or alongside temozolomide cycles in the chemotherapy-containing groups. Of the roughly 31 treated patients, around 62% were male and about 40% were female, and the mean age was approximately 37 years. Before enrollment, patients had received standard therapy of radiotherapy alone, temozolomide alone, or radiochemotherapy with temozolomide; most received the combination. The week-35 safety follow-up took place at visit V12, and the week-47 end of study took place at visit V13. Peripheral blood samples were drawn at six visits, namely V03 (baseline), V05, V07, V10, V12 and V13. Longitudinal TCRB deep sequencing was performed for roughly 27 treated patients wherever samples were available for exploratory analyses.

The CDR3 contains 15 residues, cysteine and phenylalanine counted. Only the CDR3 portion is preserved as DNA: 45 bases, with reading frame beginning at the first base. Compared with germline, V lacks 6 bases and J lacks 1 base; bases without a gene match: 5. The germline V gene gives CDR1 as SNHLY and CDR2 as FYNNEI. This specimen's time point label, per the study, means: week 47, end of study. Each vaccine dose, consisting of 300 ug of a 20-mer mutant IDH1 peptide in Montanide, was administered subcutaneously with topical imiquimod. Patients received eight vaccinations in weeks 1, 3, 5, 7, 11, 15, 19 and 23, corresponding to visits V03 through V10. Newly diagnosed WHO grade 3 or 4 IDH1-mutant astrocytomas showing loss of nuclear ATRX were present in the donors. The samples were drawn from NOA16, a multicentre, single-arm, open-label phase I trial in Germany that tested a mutant IDH1 peptide vaccine in humans for the first time. Genomic DNA for TCRB sequencing was isolated from EDTA blood with the DNeasy Blood and Tissue Kit.

Study-wide conclusions, independent of this receptor: The authors stated that sample limitations prevented analyses of patient blood samples from being reproduced. No apparent relationship was observed between pseudoprogression and alterations in the top peripheral T cell clonotypes detected by TCRB sequencing. Immune responses induced by the vaccine were seen in about 93% of patients across multiple MHC alleles. Selection of PBMC samples for TCRB deep sequencing was based on availability.

This clone came up once. Its antigen target is currently unknown. Base-call qualities are not available, and no considerably larger clone is one nucleotide away. Library method: the immunoSEQ multiplex PCR assay. The hsTCRB Kit was used according to the manufacturer's protocol to amplify rearranged TCR beta chain sequences. Sequencing of TCRB libraries was carried out on an Illumina MiSeq. From the authors' description of their analysis: Demultiplexing, trimming and gene mapping were performed with the kit vendor's proprietary platform. TCRdb mirrors the immuneACCESS table, restricted to in-frame sequences. Some clones are absent from its copies; in checked studies, under half trace to an unresolved V gene, and the reason for the others is unknown. V, J and clone size were drawn from that table, and D and trimming were deduced from the DNA. The sample contains 50,000 to 65,000 clones, roughly 87% of them found a single time. The top ten clonotypes cover around 3.5% of the sample.

The material was PBMCs, obtained from a glioma patient whose treatment included an IDH1 peptide vaccine. This chain joins TRBV2 to TRBJ1-5, with TRBD1 identical over 8 junction bases. The source of this sequence is a woman between 45 and 65 years old with glioma. The DNA sequence is TGTGCCAGCAGCGAACGGGACAGGAGCAATCAGCCCCAGCATTTT. The resulting protein is CASSERDRSNQPQHF.